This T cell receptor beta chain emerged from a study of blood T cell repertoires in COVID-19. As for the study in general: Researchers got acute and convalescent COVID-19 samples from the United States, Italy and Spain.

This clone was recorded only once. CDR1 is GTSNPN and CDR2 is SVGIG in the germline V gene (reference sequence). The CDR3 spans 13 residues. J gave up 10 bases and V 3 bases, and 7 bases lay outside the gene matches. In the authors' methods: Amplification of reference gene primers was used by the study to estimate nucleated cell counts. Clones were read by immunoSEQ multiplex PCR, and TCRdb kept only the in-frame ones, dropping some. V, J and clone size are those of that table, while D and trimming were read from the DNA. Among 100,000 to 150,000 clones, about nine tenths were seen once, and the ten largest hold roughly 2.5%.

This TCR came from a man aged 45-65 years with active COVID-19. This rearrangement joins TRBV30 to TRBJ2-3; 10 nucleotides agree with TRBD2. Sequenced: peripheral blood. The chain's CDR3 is CAWSRQAGGAQYF. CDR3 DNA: TGTGCCTGGAGCCGACAAGCGGGGGGGGCGCAGTATTTT.